The clone carrying this TCR beta chain was observed a handful of times. Its specificity is not known. The sample originates from a study of T-cell reconstitution after alpha-beta-depleted transplantation in children. CDR1 is KGHSH and CDR2 is LQKENI in the germline V gene. V shed 6 bases, J shed 4 bases, and the junction held 7 bases outside the gene matches. The CDR3 extends over 16 amino acids. General study findings and limits: Roughly two months post-transplant, alpha-beta T cells reportedly originated from several hundred graft clones that had expanded. Once a year had passed after transplant, T-cell counts and diversity came mostly from newly produced T cells.

Unique molecular identifiers tagged the TCRbeta library. One entry per CDR3 protein results from TCRdb running MiXCR on the PCR reads. The sample contains about 600,000 distinct CDR3 sequences, about an eighth of which appear only once. The specimen comprised PBMCs, mostly from graft donor cells, sampled 360 days after TCRalphabeta/CD19-depleted stem cell transplant. The chain joins TRBV18 to TRBJ2-7, with 15 bases that match TRBD2. The sequence was obtained from a male patient younger than 18 who had a stem cell transplant for acute myeloid leukemia, so the T cells may come from the graft donor. The CDR3 here is CASSGLAGGTLYEQYF. The CDR3 bases are TGTGCCAGCTCTGGACTAGCGGGAGGGACCCTGTACGAGCAGTACTTC. Variable domain in full (rest from reference TRBV18 and TRBJ2-7): NAGVMQNPRHLVRRRGQEARLRCSPMKGHSHVYWYRQLPEEGLKFMVYLQKENIIDESGMPKERFSAEFPKEGPSILRIQQVVRGDSAAYFCASSGLAGGTLYEQYFGPGTRLTVT.